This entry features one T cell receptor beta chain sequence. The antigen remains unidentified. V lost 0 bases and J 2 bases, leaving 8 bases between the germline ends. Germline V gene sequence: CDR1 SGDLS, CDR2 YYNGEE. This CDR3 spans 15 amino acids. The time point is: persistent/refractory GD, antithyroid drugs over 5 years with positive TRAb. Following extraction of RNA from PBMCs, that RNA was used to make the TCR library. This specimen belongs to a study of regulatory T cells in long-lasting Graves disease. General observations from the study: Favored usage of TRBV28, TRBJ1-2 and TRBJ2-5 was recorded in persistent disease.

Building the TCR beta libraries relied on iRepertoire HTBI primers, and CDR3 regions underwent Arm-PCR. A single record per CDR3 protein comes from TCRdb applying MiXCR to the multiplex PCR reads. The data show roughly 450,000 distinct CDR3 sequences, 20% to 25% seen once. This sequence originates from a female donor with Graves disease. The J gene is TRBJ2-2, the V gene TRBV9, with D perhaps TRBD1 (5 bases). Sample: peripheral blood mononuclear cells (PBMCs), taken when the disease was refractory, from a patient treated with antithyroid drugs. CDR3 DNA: TGTGCCAGCAGCGTAGAGGACACTAACACCGGGGAGCTGTTTTTT. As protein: CASSVEDTNTGELFF.